This T cell receptor (beta chain) was captured by sequencing in a study of T-cell memory formation after mild COVID-19. Study in general: The TCR clusters were mostly specific to one donor.

TCRdb re-called the 5' RACE reads with MiXCR, one entry per CDR3 protein. The profile shows 350,000 to 450,000 distinct CDR3 sequences, 20% of them singletons. Overall study findings and caveats: The finding that pre-infection memory included some responding clones suggested that cross-reactive memory joined. Whereas later expanders leaned CD4+, clones contracting day 15 to 85 showed a balanced CD4/CD8 makeup.

With respect to this clonotype: Its antigen remains unknown.

The sequence was obtained from an adult woman who had mild COVID-19 (a few samples of this study predate the infection). Cell type and time point are not known. The sequenced material came from PBMCs or a T cell subset sorted from them (not recorded which).

CDR3 in amino acids: CASSMDSSYEQYF. DNA for the CDR3: TGTGCCAGTAGTATGGACAGTTCCTACGAGCAGTACTTC. The chain couples TRBV19 to TRBJ2-7, with D possibly TRBD1 on 6 matching bases. Germline V CDR1 and CDR2: LNHDA, SQIVND (reference sequence). V lost 3 bases, J lost 1 base, and 7 bases lay in between. The CDR3 is 13 residues long.